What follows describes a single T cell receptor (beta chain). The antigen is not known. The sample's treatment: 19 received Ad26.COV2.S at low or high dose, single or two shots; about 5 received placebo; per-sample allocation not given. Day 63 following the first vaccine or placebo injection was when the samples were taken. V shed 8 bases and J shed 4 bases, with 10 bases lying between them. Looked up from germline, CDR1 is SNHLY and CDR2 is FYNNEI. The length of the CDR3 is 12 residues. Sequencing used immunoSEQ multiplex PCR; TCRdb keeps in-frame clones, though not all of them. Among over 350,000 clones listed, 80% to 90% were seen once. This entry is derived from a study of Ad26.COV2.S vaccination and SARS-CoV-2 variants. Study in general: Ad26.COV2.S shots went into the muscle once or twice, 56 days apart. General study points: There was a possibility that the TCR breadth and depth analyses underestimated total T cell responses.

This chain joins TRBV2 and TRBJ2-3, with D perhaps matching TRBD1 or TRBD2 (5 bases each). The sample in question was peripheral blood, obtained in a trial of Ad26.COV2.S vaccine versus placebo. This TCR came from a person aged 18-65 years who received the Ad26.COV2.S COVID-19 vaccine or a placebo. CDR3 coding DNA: TGTGCCAGCTTCCGGGGACCAGATACGCAGTATTTT. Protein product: CASFRGPDTQYF.